A selection of T cell receptor beta chains follows, all from one sample in a study of a mutant IDH1 vaccine in newly diagnosed glioma. Sequencing was performed with immunoSEQ multiplex PCR; in TCRdb, only in-frame clones are kept and a portion is missing. The data contain some 51,000 clones, 70% to 80% of them singletons. The specimen comprised PBMCs, sampled from a glioma patient treated with radiotherapy, temozolomide or both. The source of these receptors is a middle-aged woman with glioma. The CDR3 runs from the conserved cysteine through the conserved F or W. The order of the fields is V gene, J gene, clone size, D gene, CDR3 DNA, CDR3 protein. D genes are given only for firm matches. Rows give clone size only sometimes, using once, few, many, or a class for an expanded clone.

v_call: TRBV29-1; j_call: TRBJ2-7; clone_size: NA; d_call: NA; cdr3_nt: TGCAGCGTTGAAGACTACGAGCAGTACTTC; cdr3_aa: CSVEDYEQYF
v_call: TRBV9; j_call: TRBJ2-7; clone_size: NA; d_call: TRBD1; cdr3_nt: TGTGCCAGCAGTCGGACAGGAAACGAGCAGTACTTC; cdr3_aa: CASSRTGNEQYF
v_call: TRBV18; j_call: TRBJ1-1; clone_size: NA; d_call: NA; cdr3_nt: TGTGCCAGCTCATCTGGGGGGCTCACTGAAGCTTTCTTT; cdr3_aa: CASSSGGLTEAFF
v_call: TRBV13; j_call: TRBJ2-5; clone_size: NA; d_call: TRBD2; cdr3_nt: TGTGCCAGCAGCTTCCGGACTAGTTGGGAGACCCAGTACTTC; cdr3_aa: CASSFRTSWETQYF
v_call: TRBV2; j_call: TRBJ1-4; clone_size: once; d_call: NA; cdr3_nt: TGTGCCAGCACCAGGGAGGGTGAAAAACTGTTTTTT; cdr3_aa: CASTREGEKLFF
v_call: TRBV5-1; j_call: TRBJ1-2; clone_size: NA; d_call: NA; cdr3_nt: TGCGCCAGCAGCTTGGTCCCTGGGGTAGAATATGGCTACACCTTC; cdr3_aa: CASSLVPGVEYGYTF
v_call: TRBV12-5; j_call: TRBJ1-5; clone_size: NA; d_call: TRBD1; cdr3_nt: TGTGCTAGTGCCCTGGGGCAGGGGGTCAATCAGCCCCAGCATTTT; cdr3_aa: CASALGQGVNQPQHF
v_call: TRBV2; j_call: TRBJ1-2; clone_size: NA; d_call: NA; cdr3_nt: TGTGCCAGCAGTGAGTCTGTCCCGGCGGCTTATGGCTACACCTTC; cdr3_aa: CASSESVPAAYGYTF
v_call: TRBV25-1; j_call: TRBJ1-6; clone_size: few; d_call: NA; cdr3_nt: TGTGCCAGCAGTGAATTTGGTGACACAGGGAATTCACCCCTCCACTTT; cdr3_aa: CASSEFGDTGNSPLHF
v_call: TRBV4-1; j_call: TRBJ1-2; clone_size: NA; d_call: TRBD1; cdr3_nt: TGCGCCAGCAGCCAAGTAGGACAGGGGCCTTGGGGCTACACCTTC; cdr3_aa: CASSQVGQGPWGYTF
v_call: TRBV4-1; j_call: TRBJ1-5; clone_size: NA; d_call: NA; cdr3_nt: TGCGCCAGCAGCCAGCCCATACAGAATCAGCCCCAGCATTTT; cdr3_aa: CASSQPIQNQPQHF
v_call: TRBV6-1; j_call: TRBJ2-7; clone_size: NA; d_call: TRBD1; cdr3_nt: TGTGCCAGCAGTGCTCCGGGACAGGGGAACTACGAGCAGTACTTC; cdr3_aa: CASSAPGQGNYEQYF
v_call: TRBV19; j_call: TRBJ2-5; clone_size: NA; d_call: NA; cdr3_nt: TGTGCCAGTAGTGTCGGACCAAGCCAAGAGACCCAGTACTTC; cdr3_aa: CASSVGPSQETQYF
v_call: TRBV27; j_call: TRBJ1-1; clone_size: NA; d_call: TRBD1; cdr3_nt: TGTGCCAGCAGTTTAGTGGGACAGGCCCCTGAAGCTTTCTTT; cdr3_aa: CASSLVGQAPEAFF
v_call: TRBV15; j_call: TRBJ2-3; clone_size: NA; d_call: NA; cdr3_nt: TGTGCCACCAGCAGAGGGGGCGGCATAGGGCAGTATTTT; cdr3_aa: CATSRGGGIGQYF
v_call: TRBV9; j_call: TRBJ1-2; clone_size: NA; d_call: NA; cdr3_nt: TGTGCCAGCCAGTCGACGGACTATGGCTACACCTTC; cdr3_aa: CASQSTDYGYTF
v_call: TRBV5-1; j_call: TRBJ2-1; clone_size: NA; d_call: TRBD2; cdr3_nt: TGCGCCAGCAGCTTGGCTAGCGGGGGGCCAATCAATGAGCAGTTCTTC; cdr3_aa: CASSLASGGPINEQFF
v_call: TRBV4-3; j_call: TRBJ2-7; clone_size: NA; d_call: TRBD2; cdr3_nt: TGCGCCAGCAGCCAATACACGGGGGGCTACGAGCAGTACTTC; cdr3_aa: CASSQYTGGYEQYF
v_call: TRBV10-3; j_call: TRBJ2-1; clone_size: NA; d_call: TRBD1; cdr3_nt: TGTGCCATCAGGGACAGGGCCTCCTACAATGAGCAGTTCTTC; cdr3_aa: CAIRDRASYNEQFF
v_call: TRBV6-5; j_call: TRBJ1-4; clone_size: NA; d_call: NA; cdr3_nt: TGTGCCAGCAGCTGGGACGGATTTAATGAAAAACTGTTTTTT; cdr3_aa: CASSWDGFNEKLFF
v_call: TRBV7-9; j_call: TRBJ1-1; clone_size: once; d_call: NA; cdr3_nt: TGTGCCAGCAGCCACCCGGGGGGGGGCCCAGGAACTGAAGCTTTCTTT; cdr3_aa: CASSHPGGGPGTEAFF
v_call: TRBV19; j_call: TRBJ1-3; clone_size: NA; d_call: NA; cdr3_nt: TGTGCCAGTAGATCAGGGTCGTCTGGAAACACCATATATTTT; cdr3_aa: CASRSGSSGNTIYF
v_call: TRBV5-4; j_call: TRBJ1-2; clone_size: NA; d_call: TRBD1; cdr3_nt: TGTGCCAGCAGCGCCCCGGGACAGCCCGGGTATGGCTACACCTTC; cdr3_aa: CASSAPGQPGYGYTF
v_call: TRBV7-9; j_call: TRBJ2-7; clone_size: NA; d_call: NA; cdr3_nt: TGTGCCAGCAGCTTCGAGACGGGGCCCATCTACGAGCAGTACTTC; cdr3_aa: CASSFETGPIYEQYF
v_call: TRBV7-9; j_call: TRBJ2-7; clone_size: NA; d_call: NA; cdr3_nt: TGTGCCAGCAGCTCCGAGACCAGGTTCTACGAGCAGTACTTC; cdr3_aa: CASSSETRFYEQYF
v_call: TRBV7-9; j_call: TRBJ1-4; clone_size: NA; d_call: TRBD1; cdr3_nt: TGTGCCAGCAGCTTAGAAGCGTTTTCACCAGGGGGCAAGGAAAAACTGTTTTTT; cdr3_aa: CASSLEAFSPGGKEKLFF
v_call: TRBV10-3; j_call: TRBJ2-3; clone_size: NA; d_call: TRBD1; cdr3_nt: TGTGCCATCAGTGAGTCCACGAGACAGGGGCTAGGGGATACGCAGTATTTT; cdr3_aa: CAISESTRQGLGDTQYF
v_call: TRBV7-2; j_call: TRBJ1-2; clone_size: NA; d_call: NA; cdr3_nt: TGTGCCAGCAGCTTAGAAGGGCGTCGTGGCTACACCTTC; cdr3_aa: CASSLEGRRGYTF
v_call: TRBV5-1; j_call: TRBJ2-5; clone_size: NA; d_call: NA; cdr3_nt: TGCGCCAGCAGCTCCCCGCAGGGGGGGTTTCAAGAGACCCAGTACTTC; cdr3_aa: CASSSPQGGFQETQYF
v_call: TRBV18; j_call: TRBJ1-2; clone_size: few; d_call: NA; cdr3_nt: TGTGCCAGCTCACCAGGAGATAACTATGGCTACACCTTC; cdr3_aa: CASSPGDNYGYTF
v_call: TRBV19; j_call: TRBJ2-5; clone_size: NA; d_call: NA; cdr3_nt: TGTGCCAGTAGTATGGGCAGGGCCGAAGAGACCCAGTACTTC; cdr3_aa: CASSMGRAEETQYF
v_call: TRBV5-1; j_call: TRBJ2-7; clone_size: NA; d_call: TRBD1; cdr3_nt: TGCGCCAGCAGCTTGGCCGGGACAGCTGGGGAGCAGTACTTC; cdr3_aa: CASSLAGTAGEQYF
v_call: TRBV5-1; j_call: TRBJ2-7; clone_size: NA; d_call: TRBD2; cdr3_nt: TGCGCCAGCAGCTTGGGGGGGGGAAGGGAGCAGTACTTC; cdr3_aa: CASSLGGGREQYF
v_call: TRBV13; j_call: TRBJ2-5; clone_size: NA; d_call: NA; cdr3_nt: TGTGCCAGCACCCTACTAGCACCAGAGACCCAGTACTTC; cdr3_aa: CASTLLAPETQYF
v_call: TRBV2; j_call: TRBJ2-1; clone_size: NA; d_call: TRBD2; cdr3_nt: TGTGCCAGCTTGGGACTAGCGGGGGGCCTAGGTAAGCAGTTCTTC; cdr3_aa: CASLGLAGGLGKQFF
v_call: TRBV4-1; j_call: TRBJ2-3; clone_size: NA; d_call: NA; cdr3_nt: TGCGCCAGCAGCCAAGATCCGGGTAGCAGGGGGGCAAGGGATACGCAGTATTTT; cdr3_aa: CASSQDPGSRGARDTQYF
v_call: TRBV5-1; j_call: TRBJ2-7; clone_size: once; d_call: NA; cdr3_nt: TGCGCCAGCAGCTTGGTCAAATCTTCTACTCACGAGCAGTACTTC; cdr3_aa: CASSLVKSSTHEQYF
v_call: TRBV5-6; j_call: TRBJ1-6; clone_size: NA; d_call: NA; cdr3_nt: TGTGCCAGCAGCTTTTACAGGGCCCCCGTCAATTCACCCCTCCACTTT; cdr3_aa: CASSFYRAPVNSPLHF
v_call: TRBV10-3; j_call: TRBJ2-1; clone_size: NA; d_call: TRBD1; cdr3_nt: TGTGCCATCAGAAGTACCGCGGGACAGGGGGCCCATGAGCAGTTCTTC; cdr3_aa: CAIRSTAGQGAHEQFF
v_call: TRBV5-1; j_call: TRBJ1-5; clone_size: medium-sized; d_call: NA; cdr3_nt: TGCGCCAGCAGCTTGGAGGGGGATCGGCCCCAGCATTTT; cdr3_aa: CASSLEGDRPQHF